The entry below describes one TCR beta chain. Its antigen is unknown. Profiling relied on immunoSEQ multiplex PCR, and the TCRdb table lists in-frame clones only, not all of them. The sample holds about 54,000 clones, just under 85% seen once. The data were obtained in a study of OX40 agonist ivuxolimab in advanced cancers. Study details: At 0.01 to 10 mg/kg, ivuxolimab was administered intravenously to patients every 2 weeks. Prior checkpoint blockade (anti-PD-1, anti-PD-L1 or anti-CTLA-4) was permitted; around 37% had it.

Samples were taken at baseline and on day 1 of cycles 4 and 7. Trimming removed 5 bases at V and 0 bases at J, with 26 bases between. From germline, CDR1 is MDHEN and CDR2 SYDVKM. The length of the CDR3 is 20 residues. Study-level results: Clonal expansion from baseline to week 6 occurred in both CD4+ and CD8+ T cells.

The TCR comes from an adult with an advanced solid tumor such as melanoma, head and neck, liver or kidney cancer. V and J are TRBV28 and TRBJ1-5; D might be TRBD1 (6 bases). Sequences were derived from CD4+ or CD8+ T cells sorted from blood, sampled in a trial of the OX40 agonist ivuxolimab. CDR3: CASSDSGPGLGAYSNQPQHF. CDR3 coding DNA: TGTGCCAGCAGTGACTCGGGACCGGGGTTGGGGGCTTATAGCAATCAGCCCCAGCATTTT.